Listed below are T cell receptor beta chains from one sample, sequenced in a study of cytomegalovirus exposure and HLA in healthy donors. Clones were read by immunoSEQ multiplex PCR, and TCRdb kept only the in-frame ones, dropping some. The data contain more than 150,000 clones, 75% to 85% of them singletons. Specimen: PBMCs. All receptors come from a girl aged 2-10 years in good health and CMV-seropositive. The conserved cysteine and the conserved F or W are not part of the CDR3 here. Fields, in order: D gene, V gene, J gene, CDR3 protein. The D gene is left open where the match is weak.

D gene: NA
V gene: TRBV2
J gene: TRBJ1-1
CDR3 protein: ASSVGQEREAF

D gene: TRBD1
V gene: TRBV15
J gene: TRBJ1-3
CDR3 protein: ATSSHGTAGNTIY

D gene: NA
V gene: TRBV25-1
J gene: TRBJ2-3
CDR3 protein: ASSPNVKSTDTQY

D gene: NA
V gene: TRBV9
J gene: TRBJ2-7
CDR3 protein: ASSPATTRSEQY

D gene: TRBD2
V gene: TRBV28
J gene: TRBJ2-7
CDR3 protein: ASSLYSGVAEQY

D gene: NA
V gene: TRBV29-1
J gene: TRBJ2-1
CDR3 protein: SVEKTASDEQF

D gene: NA
V gene: TRBV25-1
J gene: TRBJ1-3
CDR3 protein: ASTSDRGNTIY

D gene: TRBD2
V gene: TRBV27
J gene: TRBJ2-1
CDR3 protein: ASSLSAGEGDYEQF

D gene: TRBD2
V gene: TRBV4-1
J gene: TRBJ2-5
CDR3 protein: ASSQDLVVAGRETQY

D gene: NA
V gene: TRBV30
J gene: TRBJ2-7
CDR3 protein: AWSVPAGKAYEQY

D gene: TRBD1
V gene: TRBV25-1
J gene: TRBJ1-4
CDR3 protein: ASSEPRGDNEKLF

D gene: TRBD2
V gene: TRBV7-6
J gene: TRBJ2-2
CDR3 protein: ASSAPPGGGTGELF

D gene: TRBD1
V gene: TRBV10-2
J gene: TRBJ1-1
CDR3 protein: ASSAWTGLNTEAF

D gene: NA
V gene: TRBV29-1
J gene: TRBJ1-2
CDR3 protein: SVLPEGANYGYT

D gene: NA
V gene: TRBV30
J gene: TRBJ2-4
CDR3 protein: AWSPSRVMNIQY

D gene: NA
V gene: TRBV2
J gene: TRBJ2-5
CDR3 protein: ASSDATGYGETQY

D gene: NA
V gene: TRBV18
J gene: TRBJ1-1
CDR3 protein: ASSNQGQGTNTEAF

D gene: NA
V gene: TRBV2
J gene: TRBJ2-3
CDR3 protein: ASSGRGSDTQY

D gene: NA
V gene: TRBV12-5
J gene: TRBJ2-5
CDR3 protein: ASGFRGTDQETQY

D gene: NA
V gene: TRBV27
J gene: TRBJ1-1
CDR3 protein: ASSYSEAPSEAF

D gene: TRBD2
V gene: TRBV6-5
J gene: TRBJ2-1
CDR3 protein: ASRTTSGRACEQF

D gene: TRBD2
V gene: TRBV5-4
J gene: TRBJ2-3
CDR3 protein: ASSLLSGGFYTDTQY

D gene: NA
V gene: TRBV28
J gene: TRBJ2-3
CDR3 protein: ASSFSYRVEY

D gene: NA
V gene: TRBV9
J gene: TRBJ2-3
CDR3 protein: ASSPHPGPDTQY

D gene: NA
V gene: TRBV5-6
J gene: TRBJ1-4
CDR3 protein: ASSLQGLREKLF

D gene: NA
V gene: TRBV28
J gene: TRBJ1-2
CDR3 protein: ASSFGGFQSNRLYGYT

D gene: TRBD1
V gene: TRBV5-6
J gene: TRBJ1-2
CDR3 protein: ASSLVRYDRGWGYT

D gene: TRBD2
V gene: TRBV28
J gene: TRBJ2-7
CDR3 protein: ASSFRKSGGY

D gene: TRBD2
V gene: TRBV11-3
J gene: TRBJ2-2
CDR3 protein: ASSFSGRAGGELF

D gene: TRBD2
V gene: TRBV28
J gene: TRBJ2-1
CDR3 protein: ASWVRGVAASGSNSEQF

D gene: NA
V gene: TRBV5-1
J gene: TRBJ1-4
CDR3 protein: ASSSGDYEKLF

D gene: NA
V gene: TRBV6-1
J gene: TRBJ1-2
CDR3 protein: ASNTAGPSYGYT

D gene: NA
V gene: TRBV4-2
J gene: NA
CDR3 protein: ASSHPSEGALYEQY

D gene: TRBD2
V gene: TRBV7-2
J gene: TRBJ2-3
CDR3 protein: ASSPLPSGGTDTQY

D gene: NA
V gene: TRBV6-6
J gene: TRBJ1-2
CDR3 protein: ASSLQRDGYT

D gene: TRBD1
V gene: TRBV27
J gene: TRBJ2-2
CDR3 protein: ASSTDRATGELF

D gene: TRBD1
V gene: TRBV4-2
J gene: TRBJ2-7
CDR3 protein: ASSQDKGTGVVDEQY